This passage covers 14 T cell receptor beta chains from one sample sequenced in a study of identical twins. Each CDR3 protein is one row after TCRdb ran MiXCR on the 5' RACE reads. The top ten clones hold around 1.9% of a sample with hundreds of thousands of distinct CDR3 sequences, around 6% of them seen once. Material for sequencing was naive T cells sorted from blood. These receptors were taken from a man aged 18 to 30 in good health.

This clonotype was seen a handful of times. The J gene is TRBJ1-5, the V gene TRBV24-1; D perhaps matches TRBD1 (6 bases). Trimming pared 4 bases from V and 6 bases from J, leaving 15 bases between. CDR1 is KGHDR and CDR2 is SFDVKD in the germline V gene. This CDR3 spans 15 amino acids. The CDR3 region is CATSEQSGEGQPQHF. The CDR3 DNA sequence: TGTGCCACCAGTGAACAATCAGGGGAAGGTCAGCCCCAGCATTTT.

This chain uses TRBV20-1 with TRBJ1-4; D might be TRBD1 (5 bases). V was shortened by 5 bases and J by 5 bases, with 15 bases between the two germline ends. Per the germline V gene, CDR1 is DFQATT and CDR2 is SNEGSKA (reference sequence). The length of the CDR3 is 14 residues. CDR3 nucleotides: TGCAGTGCTCTCCAGGGAGCAAAGAATGAAAAACTGTTTTTT. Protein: CSALQGAKNEKLFF.

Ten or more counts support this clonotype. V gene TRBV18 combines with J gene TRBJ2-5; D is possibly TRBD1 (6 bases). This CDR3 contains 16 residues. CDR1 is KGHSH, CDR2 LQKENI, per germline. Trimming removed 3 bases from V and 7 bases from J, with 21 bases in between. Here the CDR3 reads CASSPYGTQGLRTQYF. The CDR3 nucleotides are TGTGCCAGCTCACCGTACGGGACACAGGGTCTCAGGACCCAGTACTTC.

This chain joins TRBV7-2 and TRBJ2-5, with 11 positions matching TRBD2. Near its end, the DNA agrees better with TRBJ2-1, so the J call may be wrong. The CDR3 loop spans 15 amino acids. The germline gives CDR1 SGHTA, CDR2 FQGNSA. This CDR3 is CASSWGTSGTETQFF. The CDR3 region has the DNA TGTGCCAGCAGCTGGGGGACTAGCGGTACAGAGACCCAGTTCTTC.

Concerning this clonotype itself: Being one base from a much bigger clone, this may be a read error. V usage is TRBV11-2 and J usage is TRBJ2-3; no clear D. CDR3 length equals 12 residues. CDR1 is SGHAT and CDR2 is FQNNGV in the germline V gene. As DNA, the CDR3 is TGTGCCAACAGCTTGTTGCCTCAATTGGTGTATTTT. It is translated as CANSLLPQLVYF. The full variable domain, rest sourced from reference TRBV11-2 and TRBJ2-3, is EAGVAQSPRYKIIEKRQSVAFWCNPISGHATLYWYQQILGQGPKLLIQFQNNGVVDDSQLPKDRFSAERLKGVDSTLKIQPAKLEDSAVYLCANSLLPQLVYFGPGTRLTVL.

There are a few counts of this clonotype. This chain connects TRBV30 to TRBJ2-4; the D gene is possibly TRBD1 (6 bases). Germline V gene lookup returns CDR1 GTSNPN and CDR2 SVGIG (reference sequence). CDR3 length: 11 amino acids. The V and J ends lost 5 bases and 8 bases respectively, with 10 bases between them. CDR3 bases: TGTGCCTGGCAGGGGTTGGACATTCAGTACTTC. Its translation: CAWQGLDIQYF.

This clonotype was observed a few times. CDR3 region: CSAWEVETQYF. CDR3 sequence (DNA): TGCAGTGCCTGGGAGGTTGAGACCCAGTACTTC. This chain uses TRBV20-1 with TRBJ2-5; weak D call: TRBD2 (6 bases). The CDR3 sequence is 11 residues long. V was cut by 6 bases and J by 5 bases, with 10 bases left in between. Germline V gene sequence: CDR1 DFQATT, CDR2 SNEGSKA (reference sequence).

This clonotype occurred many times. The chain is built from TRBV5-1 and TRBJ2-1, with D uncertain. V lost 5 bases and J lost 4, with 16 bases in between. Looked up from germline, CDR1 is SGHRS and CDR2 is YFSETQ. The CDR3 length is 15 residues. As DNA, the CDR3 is TGCGCCAGCAGGATGGAGTCCCCCCGATACAATGAGCAGTTCTTC. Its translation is CASRMESPRYNEQFF.

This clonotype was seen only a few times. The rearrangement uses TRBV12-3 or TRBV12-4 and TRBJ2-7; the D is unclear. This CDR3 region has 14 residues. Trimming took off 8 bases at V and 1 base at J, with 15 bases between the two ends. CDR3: CASASSSVSYEQYV. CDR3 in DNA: TGTGCCAGCGCCTCGAGTTCTGTGTCCTACGAGCAGTACGTC.

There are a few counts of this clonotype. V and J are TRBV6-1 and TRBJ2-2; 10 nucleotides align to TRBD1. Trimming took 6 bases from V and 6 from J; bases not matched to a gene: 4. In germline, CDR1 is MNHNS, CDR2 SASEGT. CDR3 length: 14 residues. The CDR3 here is CASRDRGGAGELFF. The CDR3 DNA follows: TGTGCCAGCAGGGACAGGGGGGGGGCCGGGGAGCTGTTTTTT.

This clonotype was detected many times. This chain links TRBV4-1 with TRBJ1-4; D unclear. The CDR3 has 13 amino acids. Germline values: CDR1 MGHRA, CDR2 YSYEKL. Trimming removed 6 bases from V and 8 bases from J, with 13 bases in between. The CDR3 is CASSLGGLEKLFF. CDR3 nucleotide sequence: TGCGCCAGCAGTTTAGGAGGGTTAGAAAAACTGTTTTTT.

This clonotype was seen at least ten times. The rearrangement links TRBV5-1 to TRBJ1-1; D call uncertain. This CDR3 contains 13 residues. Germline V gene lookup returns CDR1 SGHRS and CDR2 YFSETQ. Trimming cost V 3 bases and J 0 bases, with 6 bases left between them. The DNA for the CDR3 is TGCGCCAGCAGCTCCGACATGAACACTGAAGCTTTCTTT. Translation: CASSSDMNTEAFF.

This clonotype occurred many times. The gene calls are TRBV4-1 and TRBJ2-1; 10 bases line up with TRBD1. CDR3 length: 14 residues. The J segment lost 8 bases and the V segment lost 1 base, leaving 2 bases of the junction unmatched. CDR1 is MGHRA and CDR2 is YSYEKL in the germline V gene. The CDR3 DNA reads TGCGCCAGCAGCCAAGGGACAGGGGGATATGAGCAGTTCTTC. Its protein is CASSQGTGGYEQFF.

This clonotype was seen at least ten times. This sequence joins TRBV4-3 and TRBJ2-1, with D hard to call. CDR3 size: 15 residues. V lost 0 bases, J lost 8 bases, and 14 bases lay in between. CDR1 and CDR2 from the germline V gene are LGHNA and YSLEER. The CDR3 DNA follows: TGCGCCAGCAGCCAAGAGGGAAGAAAGGCCCATGAGCAGTTCTTC. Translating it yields CASSQEGRKAHEQFF.